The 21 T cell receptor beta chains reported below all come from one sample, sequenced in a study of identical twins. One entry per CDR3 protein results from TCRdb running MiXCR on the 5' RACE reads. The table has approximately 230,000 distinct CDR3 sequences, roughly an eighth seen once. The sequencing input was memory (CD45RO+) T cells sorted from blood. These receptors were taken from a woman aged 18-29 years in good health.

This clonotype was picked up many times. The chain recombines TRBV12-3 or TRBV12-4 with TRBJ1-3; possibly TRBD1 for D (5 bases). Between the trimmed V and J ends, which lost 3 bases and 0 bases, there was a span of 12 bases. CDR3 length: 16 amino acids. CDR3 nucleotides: TGTGCCAGCAGTTTGAGGGACCCCAGCTCTGGAAACACCATATATTTT. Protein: CASSLRDPSSGNTIYF.

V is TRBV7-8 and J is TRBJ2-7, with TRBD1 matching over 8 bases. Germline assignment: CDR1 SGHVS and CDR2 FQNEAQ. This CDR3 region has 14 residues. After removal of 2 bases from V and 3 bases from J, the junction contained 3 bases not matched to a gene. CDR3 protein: CASSLKDRGYEQYF. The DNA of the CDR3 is TGTGCCAGCAGCTTAAAAGACAGGGGCTACGAGCAGTACTTC.

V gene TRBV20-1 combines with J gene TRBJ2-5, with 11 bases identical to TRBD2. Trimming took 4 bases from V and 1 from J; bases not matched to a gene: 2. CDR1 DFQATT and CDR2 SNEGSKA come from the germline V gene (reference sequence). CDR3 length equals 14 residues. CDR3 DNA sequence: TGCAGTGCTACACTAGCGGGAGTCCAAGAGACCCAGTACTTC. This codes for CSATLAGVQETQYF.

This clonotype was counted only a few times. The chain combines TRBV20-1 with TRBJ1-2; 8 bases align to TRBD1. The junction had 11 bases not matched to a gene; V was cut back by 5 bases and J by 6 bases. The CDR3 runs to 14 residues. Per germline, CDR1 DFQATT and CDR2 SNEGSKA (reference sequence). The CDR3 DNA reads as TGCAGTGCTGGGTCGACAGGGGATGGGGATGGCTACACCTTC. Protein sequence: CSAGSTGDGDGYTF.

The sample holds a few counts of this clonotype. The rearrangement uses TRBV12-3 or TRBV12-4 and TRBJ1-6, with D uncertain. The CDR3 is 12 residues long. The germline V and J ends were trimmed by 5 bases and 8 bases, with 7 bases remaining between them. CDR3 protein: CASSPTYSPLHF. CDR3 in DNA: TGTGCCAGCAGTCCAACATATTCACCCCTCCACTTT.

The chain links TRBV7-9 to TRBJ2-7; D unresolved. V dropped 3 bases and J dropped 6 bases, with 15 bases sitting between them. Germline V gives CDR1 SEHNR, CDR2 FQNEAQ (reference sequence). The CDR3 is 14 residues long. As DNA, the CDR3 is TGTGCCAGCAGCTTTGGTGTTGCCGAGCTCGAGCAGTACTTC. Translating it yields CASSFGVAELEQYF.

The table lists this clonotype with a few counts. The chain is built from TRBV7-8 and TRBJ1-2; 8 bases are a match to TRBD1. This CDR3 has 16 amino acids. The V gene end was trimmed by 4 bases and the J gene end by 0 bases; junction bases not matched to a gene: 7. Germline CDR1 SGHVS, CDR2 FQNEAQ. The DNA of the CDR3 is TGTGCCAGCAGCTCCCATGGACAGGGTTCTAACTATGGCTACACCTTC. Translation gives CASSSHGQGSNYGYTF.

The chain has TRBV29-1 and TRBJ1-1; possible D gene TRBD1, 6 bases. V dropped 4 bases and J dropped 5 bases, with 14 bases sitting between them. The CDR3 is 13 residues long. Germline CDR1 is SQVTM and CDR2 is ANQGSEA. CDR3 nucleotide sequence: TGCAGCGTTGCCCAGGGGCCAGGGACTGAAGCTTTCTTT. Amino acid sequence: CSVAQGPGTEAFF.

DNA for the CDR3: TGTGCCAGCAGAGTAGCGGCGAACACCGGGGAGCTGTTTTTT. This gives the protein CASRVAANTGELFF. This chain uses TRBV5-4 with TRBJ2-2; D possibly corresponds to TRBD2 (6 bases). The CDR3 loop spans 14 amino acids. Germline CDR1 is SGHNT and CDR2 is YYREEE (reference sequence). V dropped 5 bases and J dropped 0 bases, with 8 bases sitting between them.

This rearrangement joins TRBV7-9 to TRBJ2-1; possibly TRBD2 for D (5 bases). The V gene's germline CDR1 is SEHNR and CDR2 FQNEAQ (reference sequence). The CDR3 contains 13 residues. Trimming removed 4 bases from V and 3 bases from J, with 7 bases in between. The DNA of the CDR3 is TGTGCCAGCAGCTCGGACTTCTACAATGAGCAGTTCTTC. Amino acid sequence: CASSSDFYNEQFF.

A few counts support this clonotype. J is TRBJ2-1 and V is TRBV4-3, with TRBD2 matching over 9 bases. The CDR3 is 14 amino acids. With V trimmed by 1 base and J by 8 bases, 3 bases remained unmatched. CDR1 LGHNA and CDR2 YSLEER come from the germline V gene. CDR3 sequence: CASSQGSGRYEQFF. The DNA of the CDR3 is TGCGCCAGCAGCCAAGGTAGCGGGAGATATGAGCAGTTCTTC.

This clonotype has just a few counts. CDR3 DNA: TGTGCCAGCAGTGACTCCGAGCTTGAGGAGCAGTACTTC. This encodes CASSDSELEEQYF. The rearrangement joins TRBV2 to TRBJ2-7; unclear D gene. The ends were cut back, 3 bases at V and 7 bases at J, with 13 bases in the middle. The CDR3 loop spans 13 amino acids. Germline CDR1 and CDR2: SNHLY and FYNNEI.

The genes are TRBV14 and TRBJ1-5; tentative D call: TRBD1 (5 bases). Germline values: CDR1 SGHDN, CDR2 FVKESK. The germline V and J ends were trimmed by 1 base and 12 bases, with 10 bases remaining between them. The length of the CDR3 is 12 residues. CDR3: CASSQGLGVQHF. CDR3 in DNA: TGTGCCAGCAGCCAAGGACTAGGGGTCCAGCATTTT.

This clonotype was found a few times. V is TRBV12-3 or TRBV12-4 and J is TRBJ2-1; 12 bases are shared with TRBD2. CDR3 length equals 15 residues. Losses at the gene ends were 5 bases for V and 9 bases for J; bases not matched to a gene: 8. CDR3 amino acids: CASSLTSGSPGEQFF. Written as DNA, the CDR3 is TGTGCCAGCAGTCTGACTAGCGGGAGTCCTGGTGAGCAGTTCTTC.

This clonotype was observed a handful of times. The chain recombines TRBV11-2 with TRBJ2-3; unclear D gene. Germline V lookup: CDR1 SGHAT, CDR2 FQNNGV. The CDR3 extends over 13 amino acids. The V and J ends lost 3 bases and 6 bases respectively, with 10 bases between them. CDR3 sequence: CASSFGPFDTQYF. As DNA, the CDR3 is TGTGCCAGCAGCTTTGGGCCCTTTGATACGCAGTATTTT.

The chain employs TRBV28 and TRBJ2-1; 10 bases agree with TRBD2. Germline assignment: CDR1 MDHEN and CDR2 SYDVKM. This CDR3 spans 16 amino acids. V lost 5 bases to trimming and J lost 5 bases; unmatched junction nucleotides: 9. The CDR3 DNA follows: TGTGCCAGCAGTCTCCTAGGAGCGGGAGGGAACAATGAGCAGTTCTTC. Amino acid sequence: CASSLLGAGGNNEQFF. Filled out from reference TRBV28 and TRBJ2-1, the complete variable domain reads DVKVTQSSRYLVKRTGEKVFLECVQDMDHENMFWYRQDPGLGLRLIYFSYDVKMKEKGDIPEGYSVSREKKERFSLILESASTNQTSMYLCASSLLGAGGNNEQFFGPGTRLTVL.

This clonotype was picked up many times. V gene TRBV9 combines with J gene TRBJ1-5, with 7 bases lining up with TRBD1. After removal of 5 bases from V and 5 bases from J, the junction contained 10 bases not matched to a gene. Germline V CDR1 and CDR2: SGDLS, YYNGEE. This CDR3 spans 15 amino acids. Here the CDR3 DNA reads TGTGCCAGCAGTGATACAGGGGACCCTTATCAGCCCCAGCATTTT. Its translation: CASSDTGDPYQPQHF. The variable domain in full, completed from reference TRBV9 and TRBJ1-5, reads DSGVTQTPKHLITATGQRVTLRCSPRSGDLSVYWYQQSLDQGLQFLIQYYNGEERAKGNILERFSAQQFPDLHSELNLSSLELGDSALYFCASSDTGDPYQPQHFGDGTRLSIL.

The CDR3 nucleotides read TGCGCCAGCAGCTTGAGTTACACAGATACGCAGTATTTT. Its translation: CASSLSYTDTQYF. The chain couples TRBV5-1 to TRBJ2-3; D unclear. Germline lookup yields CDR1 SGHRS and CDR2 YFSETQ. The CDR3 contains 13 residues. The V and J ends lost 1 base and 2 bases respectively, with 5 bases between them.

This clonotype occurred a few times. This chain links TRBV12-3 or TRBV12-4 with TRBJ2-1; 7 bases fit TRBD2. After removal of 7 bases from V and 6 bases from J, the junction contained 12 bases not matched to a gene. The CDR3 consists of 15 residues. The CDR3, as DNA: TGTGCCAGCAATATTAGGGGAGGGAGTGGCAATGAGCAGTTCTTC. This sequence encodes CASNIRGGSGNEQFF.

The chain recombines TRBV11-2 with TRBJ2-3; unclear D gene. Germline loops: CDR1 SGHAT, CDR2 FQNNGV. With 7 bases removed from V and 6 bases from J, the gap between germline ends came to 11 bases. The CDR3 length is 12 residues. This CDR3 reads CASKNISDTQYF. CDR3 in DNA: TGTGCCAGCAAGAACATTTCGGATACGCAGTATTTT.

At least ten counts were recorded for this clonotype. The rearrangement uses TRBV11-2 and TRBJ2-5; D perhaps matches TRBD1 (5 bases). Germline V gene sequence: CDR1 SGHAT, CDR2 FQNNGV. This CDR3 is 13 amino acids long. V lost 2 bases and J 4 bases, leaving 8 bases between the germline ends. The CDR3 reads CASSLPGSETQYF. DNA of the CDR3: TGTGCCAGCAGCTTACCAGGGTCAGAGACCCAGTACTTC.